Listed here are 29 T cell receptor beta chains from one sample, sequenced in a study of T cell responses to AZD1222 COVID-19 vaccine. Profiled with immunoSEQ multiplex PCR; TCRdb holds only in-frame clones, not every one. The data show about 92,000 clones, with approximately 91% seen just once and 7.5% held by the top ten. Sample: peripheral blood, taken on day 0 of AZD1222 vaccination. These receptors came from an adult in good health.

This clone has a single count. The chain combines TRBV28 with TRBJ1-2; D is unclear. This CDR3 contains 16 residues. Trimming took 4 bases from V and 8 from J, leaving 23 bases between them. Germline V gene sequence: CDR1 MDHEN, CDR2 SYDVKM. The CDR3: CASSSNLREQQGGYTF. The CDR3, as DNA: TGTGCCAGCAGTTCCAATCTCCGGGAGCAGCAAGGGGGCTACACCTTC.

The chain has TRBV2 and TRBJ2-1, with a tentative D call TRBD1 (8 bases). CDR3 size: 19 residues. The germline CDR1 and CDR2 sequences are SNHLY and FYNNEI. V lost 2 bases and J 2 bases, leaving 22 bases between the germline ends. The CDR3, as DNA: TGTGCCAGCAGTGAACCTCAGGGGGCTTCGGGAGGCCCCTACAATGAGCAGTTCTTC. This gives the protein CASSEPQGASGGPYNEQFF.

This sequence joins TRBV18 and TRBJ2-7; 7 positions agree with TRBD1. Germline trimming cut 2 bases from V and 4 bases from J; bases unmatched to any gene: 8. CDR1 is KGHSH, CDR2 LQKENI, per germline. CDR3 length equals 15 residues. The CDR3 DNA reads as TGTGCCAGCTCACCAATTAACAGGGGTAGATACGAGCAGTACTTC. Amino acids: CASSPINRGRYEQYF.

Only one count was recorded for this clone. This chain connects TRBV11-2 to TRBJ2-2; TRBD2 matches at 8 bases. Per the germline V gene, CDR1 is SGHAT and CDR2 is FQNNGV. With 8 bases clipped from V and 4 bases from J, the junction kept 12 bases outside the gene matches. CDR3 length equals 16 residues. The CDR3: CASGTLAGPTTGELFF. CDR3 sequence (DNA): TGTGCCAGCGGAACCTTAGCGGGACCAACCACCGGGGAGCTGTTTTTT.

The chain recombines TRBV5-1 with TRBJ1-1; D gene ambiguous. From germline, CDR1 is SGHRS and CDR2 YFSETQ. This CDR3 spans 14 amino acids. V was trimmed by 0 bases and J by 3 bases, leaving 9 bases between them. CDR3 in DNA: TGCGCCAGCAGCTTGGTTCCGGTCGACACTGAAGCTTTCTTT. It yields the protein CASSLVPVDTEAFF.

The chain carries TRBV30 and TRBJ2-2, with D perhaps matching TRBD1 (5 bases). Germline V CDR1 and CDR2: GTSNPN, SVGIG (reference sequence). V was shortened by 1 base and J by 1 base, with 7 bases between the two germline ends. CDR3 length: 14 amino acids. The CDR3 region has the DNA TGTGCCTGGAGTGACAGGAGGAACACCGGGGAGCTGTTTTTT. Amino acid sequence: CAWSDRRNTGELFF.

Turning to this clone: The limits of the CDR3 on the DNA are not certain, so only TCRdb's listed CDR3 is given. The V call is TRBV12-3 or TRBV12-4, the J call TRBJ1-1. From its first to its last residue, the CDR3 has 13 amino acids. This CDR3 is CASSLRFFGEAFF.

V and J are TRBV11-2 and TRBJ1-6; TRBD1 agrees at 8 bases. The CDR3 has 17 amino acids. V dropped 0 bases and J dropped 7; count of bases not matched to a gene: 8. In germline, CDR1 is SGHAT, CDR2 FQNNGV. CDR3 region: CASSLDRGRGQNSPLHF. The CDR3 DNA reads TGTGCCAGCAGCTTAGATCGGGGCAGGGGGCAAAATTCACCCCTCCACTTT.

The rearrangement links TRBV5-4 to TRBJ1-6; D unresolved. V lost 1 base and J lost 8, with 13 bases in between. Germline V CDR1 and CDR2: SGHNT, YYREEE (reference sequence). The CDR3 runs 15 residues. CDR3 DNA sequence: TGTGCCAGCAGCTTGACAAGGGCCGGAGATTCACCCCTCCACTTT. It yields the protein CASSLTRAGDSPLHF.

The rearrangement joins TRBV10-2 to TRBJ2-3; TRBD2 matches at 12 bases. Germline V gene sequence: CDR1 WSHSY, CDR2 SAAADI. The trim removed 6 bases at V and 2 bases at J, leaving 9 bases unmatched. The CDR3 spans 17 residues. CDR3 sequence: CASSEPGLAGHTDTQYF. In nucleotides, the CDR3 is TGCGCCAGCAGCGAACCGGGACTAGCGGGTCACACAGATACGCAGTATTTT.

The chain combines TRBV6-2 or TRBV6-3 with TRBJ1-5, with unresolved D. Trimming removed 5 bases at V and 7 bases at J, with 18 bases between. Germline V gives CDR1 MNHEY, CDR2 SVGEGT. CDR3 length equals 15 residues. This CDR3 is CASSRPGGYEQPQHF. The CDR3 nucleotides read TGTGCCAGCAGTCGACCTGGAGGGTACGAACAGCCCCAGCATTTT.

V usage is TRBV19 and J usage is TRBJ2-7; TRBD1 is a possible D gene (5 bases). V gave up 5 bases and J gave up 2 bases, with 16 bases separating them. The germline V gene has CDR1 LNHDA and CDR2 SQIVND (reference sequence). The CDR3 has 15 amino acids. CDR3 in DNA: TGTGCCAGTAGTCCCGGACAACTCCTTACCTACGAGCAGTACTTC. Its translation: CASSPGQLLTYEQYF.

This rearrangement joins TRBV11-2 to TRBJ1-4; D is unclear. Trimming took 6 bases from V and 8 from J, leaving 16 bases between them. Germline CDR1 and CDR2: SGHAT and FQNNGV. This CDR3 region has 14 residues. The CDR3 nucleotides are TGTGCCAGCAGTCATAATACACCGGGAGAAAAACTGTTTTTT. This translates into CASSHNTPGEKLFF.

This chain joins TRBV19 and TRBJ1-5; weak D call: TRBD1 (6 bases). The CDR3 is 16 amino acids. CDR1 LNHDA and CDR2 SQIVND come from the germline V gene (reference sequence). V lost 8 bases to trimming and J lost 3 bases, with 20 bases between them. The CDR3 region is CASLLRGGRFNQPQHF. CDR3 in DNA: TGTGCCAGTTTGTTGCGGGGGGGCCGGTTCAATCAGCCCCAGCATTTT.

This rearrangement joins TRBV19 to TRBJ2-1, with D possibly being TRBD1 or TRBD2 (6 bases each). V lost 5 bases and J lost 6, with 14 bases in between. The CDR3 covers 14 residues. The germline CDR1 and CDR2 sequences are LNHDA and SQIVND (reference sequence). The CDR3 loop is CASSPVGGSNEQFF. CDR3 DNA sequence: TGTGCCAGTAGTCCCGTAGGGGGGAGCAATGAGCAGTTCTTC. Combining the CDR3 with reference TRBV19 and TRBJ2-1 gives the whole variable domain DGGITQSPKYLFRKEGQNVTLSCEQNLNHDAMYWYRQDPGQGLRLIYYSQIVNDFQKGDIAEGYSVSREKKESFPLTVTSAQKNPTAFYLCASSPVGGSNEQFFGPGTRLTVL.

This clone is a singleton in its sample. V usage is TRBV15 and J usage is TRBJ1-4; 7 bases line up with TRBD1. The CDR3 has 16 amino acids. Germline V CDR1 and CDR2: LNHNV, YYDKDF (reference sequence). The V segment lost 0 bases and the J segment 4 bases; nucleotides outside the gene matches: 5. The CDR3 region is CATSRDPGQLNEKLFF. In DNA form, the CDR3 reads TGTGCCACCAGCAGAGATCCGGGACAGCTTAATGAAAAACTGTTTTTT. Looking up the rest from reference TRBV15 and TRBJ1-4 gives the full variable domain: DAMVIQNPRYQVTQFGKPVTLSCSQTLNHNVMYWYQQKSSQAPKLLFHYYDKDFNNEADTPDNFQSRRPNTSFCFLDIRSPGLGDTAMYLCATSRDPGQLNEKLFFGSGTQLSVL.

This clone was seen only once. The chain has TRBV7-9 and TRBJ1-1; D ambiguous. Germline V gene sequence: CDR1 SEHNR, CDR2 FQNEAQ (reference sequence). V shed 5 bases and J shed 6 bases, with 13 bases lying between them. The CDR3 runs to 13 residues. The DNA for the CDR3 is TGTGCCAGCAGCCGATTAACAAGGGCTGAAGCTTTCTTT. As protein: CASSRLTRAEAFF. Supplemented by reference TRBV7-9 and TRBJ1-1, the full variable domain reads DTGVSQNPRHKITKRGQNVTFRCDPISEHNRLYWYRQTLGQGPEFLTYFQNEAQLEKSRLLSDRFSAERPKGSFSTLEIQRTEQGDSAMYLCASSRLTRAEAFFGQGTRLTVV.

The chain couples TRBV28 to TRBJ2-1, with a tentative D call TRBD2 (6 bases). V gave up 5 bases and J gave up 0 bases, with 11 bases separating them. The CDR3 totals 15 residues. The germline V gene has CDR1 MDHEN and CDR2 SYDVKM. The DNA for the CDR3 is TGTGCCAGCAGTCTGGGGGGAAGCTCCTACAATGAGCAGTTCTTC. It yields the protein CASSLGGSSYNEQFF.

The chain has TRBV2 and TRBJ2-1, with 7 positions matching TRBD1. Germline assignment: CDR1 SNHLY and CDR2 FYNNEI. The CDR3 length is 14 residues. V shed 5 bases, J shed 3 bases, and the junction held 4 bases outside the gene matches. The CDR3 reads CASSRRQGYNEQFF. The CDR3 DNA reads TGTGCCAGCAGTAGGAGACAGGGCTACAATGAGCAGTTCTTC.

The chain links TRBV6-2 or TRBV6-3 to TRBJ1-3; D remains unclear. The germline V gene has CDR1 MNHEY and CDR2 SVGEGT. The CDR3 has 15 amino acids. The V and J ends lost 2 bases and 4 bases respectively, with 12 bases between them. The CDR3 DNA sequence: TGTGCCAGCAGTTACCCGCAGGTGAACGGAAACACCATATATTTT. Its translation: CASSYPQVNGNTIYF.

The V and J genes are TRBV18 and TRBJ2-3; 8 bases are shared with TRBD2. Per germline, CDR1 KGHSH and CDR2 LQKENI. CDR3 length: 15 amino acids. J was trimmed by 1 base and V by 8 bases; bases with no gene match: 8. For the CDR3, the DNA is TGTGCCAGCGTGCCGGGACTAGGGGGCACAGATACGCAGTATTTT. This gives the protein CASVPGLGGTDTQYF.

The chain carries TRBV3-1 (or the pseudogene TRBV3-2) and TRBJ2-3; D call uncertain. This CDR3 is built from 12 residues. Germline V gene lookup returns CDR1 LGHDT and CDR2 YNNKEL (reference sequence). The V end was cut by 2 bases, the J end by 5 bases, with 5 bases between. DNA for the CDR3: TGTGCCAGCAGCCAAACCCAAGATACGCAGTATTTT. This gives the protein CASSQTQDTQYF.

In DNA, the CDR3 is TGTGCCAGCAGCTTAGTTCCGGGACTTGGGGATGAGCAGTTCTTC. This gives the protein CASSLVPGLGDEQFF. The V gene is TRBV11-2, the J gene TRBJ2-1; D is perhaps TRBD2 (6 bases). This CDR3 has 15 amino acids. V dropped 1 base and J dropped 8 bases, with 15 bases sitting between them. The V gene's germline CDR1 is SGHAT and CDR2 FQNNGV. The full variable domain, its missing parts supplied by reference TRBV11-2 and TRBJ2-1, is EAGVAQSPRYKIIEKRQSVAFWCNPISGHATLYWYQQILGQGPKLLIQFQNNGVVDDSQLPKDRFSAERLKGVDSTLKIQPAKLEDSAVYLCASSLVPGLGDEQFFGPGTRLTVL.

A remark on this clone: One end of the junction is discordant with germline, which a read error may explain. The rearrangement uses TRBV6-1 and TRBJ1-2, with 7 bases lining up with TRBD1. CDR1 and CDR2 (germline): MNHNS, SASEGT. The CDR3 contains 14 residues. The CDR3 protein is CASREGGAMYGYTF. The CDR3 DNA is TGTGCCAGCAGGGAAGGGGGCGCGATGTATGGCTACACCTTC.

The chain has TRBV28 and TRBJ2-2, with 12 bases lining up with TRBD2. This CDR3 has 19 amino acids. CDR1 is MDHEN and CDR2 is SYDVKM in the germline V gene. The V and J ends lost 6 bases and 6 bases, in that order; junction bases with no gene match: 17. The CDR3 DNA reads TGTGCCAGCAGGGGACGGACCGGACTAGCGGGGCGCCTCGCCGGGGAGCTGTTTTTT. Protein: CASRGRTGLAGRLAGELFF.

The chain links TRBV3-1 (or the pseudogene TRBV3-2) to TRBJ1-6, with D perhaps TRBD1 (6 bases). The CDR3 is 15 residues long. CDR1 and CDR2 from the germline V gene are LGHDT and YNNKEL (reference sequence). V lost 5 bases and J 8 bases, leaving 16 bases between the germline ends. CDR3 bases: TGTGCCAGCAGCTCAGGGGCACCTTTGGATTCACCCCTCCACTTT. Amino acid sequence: CASSSGAPLDSPLHF.

V and J are TRBV19 and TRBJ2-4; the D gene is possibly TRBD1 (6 bases). Trimming stripped 7 bases from V and 5 bases from J, with 12 bases between. This CDR3 has 13 amino acids. In germline, CDR1 is LNHDA, CDR2 SQIVND (reference sequence). The CDR3 DNA reads TGTGCCAGTACTCCAGCAGGGGAAAACATTCAGTACTTC. Amino acid sequence: CASTPAGENIQYF.

The chain links TRBV3-1 (or the pseudogene TRBV3-2) to TRBJ2-3; D perhaps matches TRBD1 (6 bases). V was cut by 0 bases and J by 4 bases, with 8 bases left in between. From germline, CDR1 is LGHDT and CDR2 YNNKEL (reference sequence). CDR3 length equals 14 residues. CDR3 region: CASSQDGGPDTQYF. The CDR3, as DNA: TGTGCCAGCAGCCAAGATGGGGGCCCAGATACGCAGTATTTT.

This sequence joins TRBV9 and TRBJ1-4; no firm D call. CDR1 and CDR2 from the germline V gene are SGDLS and YYNGEE. Trimming shortened V by 3 bases and J by 8 bases, and 14 bases separated the two germline ends. The CDR3 totals 14 residues. CDR3 sequence (DNA): TGTGCCAGCAGCGCCCCTAAGTTGGGGGAAAAACTGTTTTTT. It encodes CASSAPKLGEKLFF.